This T cell receptor (beta chain) was identified during a study of cytomegalovirus exposure and HLA in healthy donors. PCR employed 60 Vbeta and 13 Jbeta primers. Profiled with immunoSEQ multiplex PCR; TCRdb holds only in-frame clones, not every one. In all, the sample yields around 210,000 clones. The J segment lost 5 bases and the V segment lost 6 bases, leaving 3 bases of the junction unmatched. Looked up from germline, CDR1 is KGHSH and CDR2 is LQKENI. The CDR3 has 12 amino acids. A word on this clone: Antigen: not known.

Notes on the study in general: Researchers reported that a few CMV-associated chains were confirmed in vitro as CMV antigen-specific. Earlier findings revealed that most TCR beta V segments proved productive either about 87% or about 30% of the time. More clonal expansion characterized HLA-associated TCR beta chains than equally common others in a later analysis. Several V segments, TRBV6-2 and TRBV6-3 among them, could not be told apart and were dropped.

The TCR sequence derives from a woman in her twenties or thirties in good health and CMV-seropositive. The rearrangement uses TRBV18 and TRBJ1-1; TRBD1 matches at 7 bases. The sequenced sample consisted of PBMCs. CDR3 DNA: TGTGCCAGCTCGTCCAGGGGGACTGAAGCTTTCTTT. Amino acid sequence: CASSSRGTEAFF.